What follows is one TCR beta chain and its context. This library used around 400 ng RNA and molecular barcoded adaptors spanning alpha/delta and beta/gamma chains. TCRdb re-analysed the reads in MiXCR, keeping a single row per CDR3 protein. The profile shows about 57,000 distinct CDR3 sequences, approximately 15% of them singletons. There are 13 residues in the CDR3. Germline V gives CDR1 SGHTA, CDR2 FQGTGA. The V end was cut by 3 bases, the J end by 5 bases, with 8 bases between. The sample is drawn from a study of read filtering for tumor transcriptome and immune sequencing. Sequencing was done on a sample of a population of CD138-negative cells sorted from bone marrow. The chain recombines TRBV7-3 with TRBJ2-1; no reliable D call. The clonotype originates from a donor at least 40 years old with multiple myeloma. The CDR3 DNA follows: TGTGCCAGCAGCTTCGACACCAACAATGAGCAGTTCTTC. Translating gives CASSFDTNNEQFF.